A selection of T cell receptor beta chains follows, all from one sample in a study of T cell changes during pregnancy in multiple sclerosis. Profiled with immunoSEQ multiplex PCR; TCRdb holds only in-frame clones, not every one. The repertoire consists of tens of thousands of clones, with roughly nine tenths occurring once and the leading ten covering about 5.2%. Sample: peripheral blood, taken in the third trimester of pregnancy. The receptor set was obtained from a female donor in good health, enrolled as a control in a pregnancy study. CDR3s include the opening cysteine and the closing phenylalanine or tryptophan. A D gene is named only where the DNA matches it firmly. Clone size appears in some rows only: once, few, many, or a class for an expanded clone.

abundance: .
d_gene: .
v_gene: TRBV6-5
j_gene: TRBJ1-2
CDR3nt: TGTGCCAGCAGTAACGGGGTGGGCTACACCTTC
CDR3aa: CASSNGVGYTF

abundance: .
d_gene: .
v_gene: TRBV25-1
j_gene: TRBJ1-5
CDR3nt: TGTGCCAGCAGTGAGGGAATTGGAGGGACCTATAGCAATCAGCCCCAGCATTTT
CDR3aa: CASSEGIGGTYSNQPQHF

abundance: once
d_gene: TRBD2
v_gene: TRBV6-1
j_gene: TRBJ2-7
CDR3nt: TGTGCTACGGGACTAGCGGGGGGATACTCCTACGAGCAGTACTTC
CDR3aa: CATGLAGGYSYEQYF

abundance: .
d_gene: TRBD2
v_gene: TRBV6-5
j_gene: TRBJ2-1
CDR3nt: TGTGCCAGCAGTTTGGGAGATTGGGGGGGCAATGAGCAGTTCTTC
CDR3aa: CASSLGDWGGNEQFF

abundance: .
d_gene: .
v_gene: TRBV10-3
j_gene: TRBJ2-1
CDR3nt: TGTGCCATCGGAACTAGAGCTAATGAGCAGTTCTTC
CDR3aa: CAIGTRANEQFF

abundance: .
d_gene: TRBD1
v_gene: TRBV27
j_gene: TRBJ1-2
CDR3nt: TGTGCCAGCAGTCCTCCGGGACAGGGCCTCTATGGCTACACCTTC
CDR3aa: CASSPPGQGLYGYTF

abundance: once
d_gene: .
v_gene: TRBV7-9
j_gene: TRBJ2-5
CDR3nt: TGTGCCAGCAGCAACAACAGGATGGGGGAGACCCAGTACTTC
CDR3aa: CASSNNRMGETQYF

abundance: .
d_gene: .
v_gene: TRBV6-6
j_gene: TRBJ1-1
CDR3nt: TGTGCCAGCACTTTAAGGGGTCACACTGAAGCTTTCTTT
CDR3aa: CASTLRGHTEAFF

abundance: .
d_gene: .
v_gene: TRBV9
j_gene: TRBJ2-3
CDR3nt: TGTGCCAGCAGCAAGGACTCTAGCACAGATACGCAGTATTTT
CDR3aa: CASSKDSSTDTQYF

abundance: .
d_gene: .
v_gene: TRBV6-5
j_gene: TRBJ1-3
CDR3nt: TGTGCCAGCAGTTACGCGACACCCCGCTCTGGAAACACCATATATTTT
CDR3aa: CASSYATPRSGNTIYF

abundance: .
d_gene: TRBD2
v_gene: TRBV11-2
j_gene: TRBJ2-3
CDR3nt: TGTGCCAGCAGCTTAACGGGACTAGTGACAGATACGCAGTATTTT
CDR3aa: CASSLTGLVTDTQYF

abundance: once
d_gene: .
v_gene: TRBV6-5
j_gene: TRBJ1-6
CDR3nt: TGTGCCAGCAGTTACTCGAGTACAGCCCAAAATTCACCCCTCCACTTT
CDR3aa: CASSYSSTAQNSPLHF

abundance: .
d_gene: .
v_gene: TRBV9
j_gene: TRBJ2-1
CDR3nt: TGTGCCAGCAGGAGCTCCTATAATGAGCAGTTCTTC
CDR3aa: CASRSSYNEQFF

abundance: few
d_gene: .
v_gene: TRBV19
j_gene: TRBJ1-1
CDR3nt: TGTGCCAGTAGTCTGCGGGTGCGCACTGAAGCTTTCTTT
CDR3aa: CASSLRVRTEAFF

abundance: .
d_gene: .
v_gene: TRBV7-3
j_gene: TRBJ2-5
CDR3nt: TGTGCCAGCAGCTTAAGGTTACAGGGGACCCAGTACTTC
CDR3aa: CASSLRLQGTQYF

abundance: .
d_gene: .
v_gene: TRBV30
j_gene: TRBJ2-1
CDR3nt: TGTGCCTGGAGTGTACTGATTATAAATGAGCAGTTCTTC
CDR3aa: CAWSVLIINEQFF

abundance: few
d_gene: TRBD2
v_gene: TRBV28
j_gene: TRBJ2-3
CDR3nt: TGTGCCAGCAGTTTGCGTGGGGGGGGAGATACGCAGTATTTT
CDR3aa: CASSLRGGGDTQYF

abundance: once
d_gene: .
v_gene: TRBV30
j_gene: TRBJ2-3
CDR3nt: TGTGCCTGGATGGTAACGGCAGATACGCAGTATTTT
CDR3aa: CAWMVTADTQYF

abundance: .
d_gene: TRBD1
v_gene: TRBV11-3
j_gene: TRBJ2-7
CDR3nt: TGTGCCAGCAGCCCTGGAGGAGGACAGGGGGCCTACGAGCAGTACTTC
CDR3aa: CASSPGGGQGAYEQYF

abundance: .
d_gene: TRBD2
v_gene: TRBV6-5
j_gene: TRBJ2-7
CDR3nt: TGTGCCAGCAGGGGGAACGGGAGGGCCGGTTACGAGCAGTACTTC
CDR3aa: CASRGNGRAGYEQYF

abundance: .
d_gene: .
v_gene: TRBV15
j_gene: TRBJ2-7
CDR3nt: TGTGCCACCAGCAGAGTGGAGGGGAGAGGGTACGAGCAGTACTTC
CDR3aa: CATSRVEGRGYEQYF

abundance: few
d_gene: .
v_gene: TRBV4-2
j_gene: TRBJ1-1
CDR3nt: TGTGCCAGCAGCCAAGACAGGGGCATCACTGAAGCTTTCTTT
CDR3aa: CASSQDRGITEAFF

abundance: once
d_gene: .
v_gene: TRBV5-8
j_gene: TRBJ2-7
CDR3nt: TGTGCCAGCAGCTTGGCCGGGTCGGGCTACGAGCAGTACTTC
CDR3aa: CASSLAGSGYEQYF

abundance: .
d_gene: TRBD1
v_gene: TRBV19
j_gene: TRBJ1-5
CDR3nt: TGTGCCAGTAGTACTCGGGACAGCTATAGCAATCAGCCCCAGCATTTT
CDR3aa: CASSTRDSYSNQPQHF

abundance: .
d_gene: .
v_gene: TRBV6-5
j_gene: TRBJ2-7
CDR3nt: TGTGCCAGCAGTTACTCGGCAGGGTACGAGCAGTACTTC
CDR3aa: CASSYSAGYEQYF

abundance: .
d_gene: .
v_gene: TRBV4-1
j_gene: TRBJ2-7
CDR3nt: TGCGCCAGCAGCCAAAACTCGGGACTTCTAAGCTCCTACGAGCAGTACTTC
CDR3aa: CASSQNSGLLSSYEQYF

abundance: .
d_gene: .
v_gene: TRBV12-5
j_gene: TRBJ1-1
CDR3nt: TGTGCTAGTAGCTCCCGGGGGACTGAAGCTTTCTTT
CDR3aa: CASSSRGTEAFF

abundance: .
d_gene: .
v_gene: TRBV28
j_gene: TRBJ2-7
CDR3nt: TGTGCCAGCAGCCCGCGGGGAGTCGGCGGTCGCGAGCAGTACTTC
CDR3aa: CASSPRGVGGREQYF

abundance: .
d_gene: TRBD2
v_gene: TRBV7-2
j_gene: TRBJ2-2
CDR3nt: TGTGCCAGCAGACGGGGGGGGAGCACCGGGGAGCTGTTTTTT
CDR3aa: CASRRGGSTGELFF

abundance: .
d_gene: TRBD2
v_gene: TRBV6-4
j_gene: TRBJ2-7
CDR3nt: TGTGCCAGCAGTGACAAAAGCGGGAGCTCCTACGAGCAGTACTTC
CDR3aa: CASSDKSGSSYEQYF

abundance: .
d_gene: .
v_gene: TRBV6-1
j_gene: TRBJ2-5
CDR3nt: TGTGCCAGCAGTGAAGCTGGATGGAGGGGAGAGACCCAGTACTTC
CDR3aa: CASSEAGWRGETQYF

abundance: .
d_gene: .
v_gene: TRBV7-9
j_gene: TRBJ2-1
CDR3nt: TGTGCCAGCAGCTTGGGAGTGACGAAGCAGTTCTTC
CDR3aa: CASSLGVTKQFF

abundance: .
d_gene: .
v_gene: TRBV28
j_gene: TRBJ2-7
CDR3nt: TGTGCCAGCAGCCAGGGGAAGGCCTACGAGCAGTACTTC
CDR3aa: CASSQGKAYEQYF

abundance: .
d_gene: .
v_gene: TRBV11-2
j_gene: TRBJ1-1
CDR3nt: TGTGCCAGCAGCTTACGAGACACTGAAGCTTTCTTT
CDR3aa: CASSLRDTEAFF

abundance: .
d_gene: .
v_gene: TRBV27
j_gene: TRBJ2-1
CDR3nt: TGTGCCAGCAGTTCTAAAGCGCGGTACTCCTACAATGAGCAGTTCTTC
CDR3aa: CASSSKARYSYNEQFF

abundance: .
d_gene: .
v_gene: TRBV6-5
j_gene: TRBJ2-5
CDR3nt: TGTGCCAGCAGTTACTCGGGGGGCGGGGGCCAAGAGACCCAGTACTTC
CDR3aa: CASSYSGGGGQETQYF

abundance: .
d_gene: TRBD1
v_gene: TRBV30
j_gene: TRBJ2-7
CDR3nt: TGTGCCTGGAGGCGTCGGGACAGGGGCTACGAGCAGTACTTC
CDR3aa: CAWRRRDRGYEQYF

abundance: .
d_gene: .
v_gene: TRBV6-4
j_gene: TRBJ2-7
CDR3nt: TGTGCCAGCAGGGTCTGGTGCAGGGTACGCGAGCAGTACTTC
CDR3aa: CASRVWCRVREQYF

abundance: .
d_gene: .
v_gene: TRBV5-5
j_gene: TRBJ1-4
CDR3nt: TGTGCCAGCAGATTACGAGCGGGACTGGGATTTGAAAAACTGTTTTTT
CDR3aa: CASRLRAGLGFEKLFF

abundance: few
d_gene: .
v_gene: TRBV27
j_gene: TRBJ2-3
CDR3nt: TGTGCCAGCAGTAGACTGGCTACGCAGTATTTT
CDR3aa: CASSRLATQYF

abundance: .
d_gene: TRBD1
v_gene: TRBV7-2
j_gene: TRBJ1-2
CDR3nt: TGTGCCAGCAGCTCATTTGGACAGGGGAACTATGGCTACACCTTC
CDR3aa: CASSSFGQGNYGYTF

abundance: once
d_gene: .
v_gene: TRBV9
j_gene: TRBJ2-1
CDR3nt: TGTGCCAGCAGCGTAGGTGGGAGCAGTAATGAGCAGTTCTTC
CDR3aa: CASSVGGSSNEQFF

abundance: .
d_gene: TRBD1
v_gene: TRBV9
j_gene: TRBJ1-5
CDR3nt: TGTGCCAGTGCTACCGGGACAGGGTATGGTCAGCCCCAGCATTTT
CDR3aa: CASATGTGYGQPQHF

abundance: once
d_gene: TRBD1
v_gene: TRBV4-2
j_gene: TRBJ2-2
CDR3nt: TGTGCCAGCAGCCAAGATCTGACAGGGCGCACCGGGGAGCTGTTTTTT
CDR3aa: CASSQDLTGRTGELFF

abundance: .
d_gene: .
v_gene: TRBV7-9
j_gene: TRBJ1-4
CDR3nt: TGTGCCAGCAGCCCCGTTTTCTCGGCTAATGAAAAACTGTTTTTT
CDR3aa: CASSPVFSANEKLFF

abundance: .
d_gene: .
v_gene: TRBV7-8
j_gene: TRBJ2-1
CDR3nt: TGTGCCAGCAGCTCAACCACCGGGACCTACAATGAGCAGTTCTTC
CDR3aa: CASSSTTGTYNEQFF